The next 10 T cell receptor beta chains were all read from a single sample in a study of control samples from healthy donors and cancer patients. Data came from immunoSEQ multiplex PCR; TCRdb stores just in-frame clones and leaves some out. The sample records some 120,000 clones, 80% to 95% being singletons. The material sequenced was blood. The receptor source for this set is a young man in good health.

The chain combines TRBV10-3 with TRBJ2-5, with D maybe TRBD2 (5 bases). CDR1 is ENHRY, CDR2 SYGVKD, per germline. CDR3 size: 13 residues. V lost 6 bases and J 3 bases, leaving 11 bases between the germline ends. The DNA for the CDR3 is TGTGCCATCAGCATGACGGGAAAAGAGACCCAGTACTTC. It is translated as CAISMTGKETQYF.

J is TRBJ1-2 and V is TRBV4-1; D remains unclear. The CDR3 totals 14 residues. The germline V gene encodes CDR1 MGHRA and CDR2 YSYEKL. V lost 4 bases to trimming and J lost 4 bases, with 13 bases between them. The CDR3 region is CASSPGSTVYGYTF. The DNA of the CDR3 is TGCGCCAGCAGCCCCGGCAGCACAGTCTATGGCTACACCTTC.

The chain combines TRBV5-5 with TRBJ2-1; no clear D gene. Trimming pared 5 bases from V and 9 bases from J, leaving 12 bases between. Germline CDR1 reads SGHKS; CDR2 reads YYEKEE (reference sequence). The CDR3 is 12 amino acids. This chain's CDR3 is CASSRDSSEQFF. For the CDR3, the DNA is TGTGCCAGCAGTAGAGATTCAAGTGAGCAGTTCTTC.

This chain links TRBV11-2 with TRBJ2-5; TRBD2 agrees at 7 bases. Trimming took 5 bases from V and 4 from J; bases not matched to a gene: 10. From germline, CDR1 is SGHAT and CDR2 FQNNGV. CDR3 length equals 15 residues. The CDR3 sequence is CASSLGSSGGETQYF. The CDR3 DNA sequence: TGTGCCAGCAGCCTAGGGTCTAGCGGTGGAGAGACCCAGTACTTC.

A single count supports this clone. The chain recombines TRBV2 with TRBJ2-1, with 7 bases fitting TRBD2. CDR1 and CDR2 from the germline V gene are SNHLY and FYNNEI. V was pared by 6 bases and J by 0 bases, with 11 bases of the junction left unmatched. This CDR3 region has 17 residues. The CDR3 DNA reads TGTGCCAGCAGGGAAAGCCAGAGCGGGGACTCCTACAATGAGCAGTTCTTC. This codes for CASRESQSGDSYNEQFF.

This clone was counted a single time. The rearrangement links TRBV6-6 to TRBJ1-1; the D gene is possibly TRBD1 (5 bases). The V end lost 6 bases, the J end lost 3 bases, and 11 bases lay between the germline ends. The V gene's germline CDR1 is MNHNY and CDR2 SVGAGI (reference sequence). The CDR3 is made up of 13 amino acids. The CDR3 DNA is TGTGCCAGCAGGTCAGGGACGGACACTGAAGCTTTCTTT. Its protein is CASRSGTDTEAFF.

The J gene is TRBJ2-4, the V gene TRBV29-1, with 7 bases matching TRBD1. With V trimmed by 6 bases and J by 0 bases, 5 bases remained unmatched. CDR3 length: 14 residues. CDR1 is SQVTM, CDR2 ANQGSEA, per germline. The CDR3 DNA reads as TGCAGCGTAGCGACAGGGCTAGCCAAAAACATTCAGTACTTC. Translation: CSVATGLAKNIQYF. Drawing the rest from reference TRBV29-1 and TRBJ2-4, the complete variable domain is SAVISQKPSRDICQRGTSLTIQCQVDSQVTMMFWYRQQPGQSLTLIATANQGSEATYESGFVIDKFPISRPNLTFSTLTVSNMSPEDSSIYLCSVATGLAKNIQYFGAGTRLSVL.

On this clone: The same CDR3 is also encoded by other DNA sequences in this sample. V usage is TRBV5-1 and J usage is TRBJ2-2, with unresolved D. Trimming stripped 0 bases from V and 0 bases from J, with 6 bases between. CDR1 is SGHRS, CDR2 YFSETQ, per germline. The CDR3 is made up of 15 amino acids. This chain's CDR3 is CASSLGPPNTGELFF. The CDR3, as DNA: TGCGCCAGCAGCTTGGGACCGCCGAACACCGGGGAGCTGTTTTTT.

This clone has a single count. The chain recombines TRBV19 with TRBJ1-6; D is ambiguous. Germline V gene sequence: CDR1 LNHDA, CDR2 SQIVND (reference sequence). The length of the CDR3 is 13 residues. The V gene lost 5 bases and the J gene lost 11 bases, with 13 bases spanning the gap. The CDR3 DNA is TGTGCCAGTAGTTCGCAACTGGGGACACCCCTCCACTTT. This codes for CASSSQLGTPLHF.

The chain has TRBV6-5 and TRBJ1-2; D unresolved. Trimming removed 2 bases from V and 5 bases from J, with 9 bases in between. The CDR3 has 13 residues. CDR1 and CDR2 from the germline V gene are MNHEY and SVGAGI. CDR3 in amino acids: CASSYAGPYGYTF. CDR3 DNA sequence: TGTGCCAGCAGTTACGCTGGGCCGTATGGCTACACCTTC.